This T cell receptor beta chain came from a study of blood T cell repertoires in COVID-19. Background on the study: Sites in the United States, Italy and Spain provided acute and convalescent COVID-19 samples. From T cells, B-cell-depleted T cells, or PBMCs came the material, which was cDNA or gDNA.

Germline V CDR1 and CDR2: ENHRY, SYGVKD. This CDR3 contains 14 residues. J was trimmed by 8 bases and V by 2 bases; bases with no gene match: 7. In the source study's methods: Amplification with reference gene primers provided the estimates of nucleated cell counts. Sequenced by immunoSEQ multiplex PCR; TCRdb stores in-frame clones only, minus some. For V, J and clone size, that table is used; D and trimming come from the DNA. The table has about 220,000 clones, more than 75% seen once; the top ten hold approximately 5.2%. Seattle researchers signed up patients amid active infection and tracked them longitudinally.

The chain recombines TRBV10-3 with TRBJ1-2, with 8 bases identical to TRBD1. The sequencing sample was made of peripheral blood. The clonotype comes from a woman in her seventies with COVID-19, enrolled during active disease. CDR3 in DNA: TGTGCCATCAGTGAGATCGGACAGGGCAACGGCTACACCTTC. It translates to CAISEIGQGNGYTF.